These T cell receptor beta chains were read from a single sample in a study of neurological immune-mediated disorders. From the 5' RACE reads, TCRdb called clonotypes with MiXCR, one entry per CDR3 protein. The table shows tens of thousands of distinct CDR3 sequences, with approximately 10% occurring only once. The material sequenced was PBMCs. The receptors derive from a man in his fifties or sixties in good health. CDR3s include the opening cysteine and the closing phenylalanine or tryptophan. D genes are given only for firm matches. The size entry gives once, few, many or a size class.

clone size | J gene | D gene | V gene | CDR3 DNA | CDR3 protein
many | TRBJ1-2 | . | TRBV6-2/TRBV6-3 | TGTGCCAGCGCAGATCTCGGCCGCAACCCCTATGGCTACACCTTC | CASADLGRNPYGYTF
many | TRBJ2-7 | TRBD2 | TRBV15 | TGTGCCACCAGCGGGACTAGCGGGGGTCCGGGGTTCCACGAGCAGTACTTC | CATSGTSGGPGFHEQYF
many | TRBJ1-5 | . | TRBV20-1 | TGCAGTGCCAAGCCAGGGGATAGCAATCAGCCCCAGCATTTT | CSAKPGDSNQPQHF
many | TRBJ2-4 | . | TRBV27 | TGTGCCAGCAGTTTCACACAAGCGGCTAGACGAAACATTCAGTACTTC | CASSFTQAARRNIQYF
many | TRBJ1-5 | . | TRBV7-2 | TGTGCCAGCAGCCACAGCAATCAGCCCCAGCATTTT | CASSHSNQPQHF
many | TRBJ1-5 | . | TRBV6-6 | TGTGCCAGCAGTACCCCCAGGGTGAACGCGAATCAGCCCCAGCATTTT | CASSTPRVNANQPQHF
many | TRBJ1-2 | TRBD1 | TRBV27 | TGTGCCAGCAGTTTAGACCCAGGGGGAACCTCTGGCTACACCTTC | CASSLDPGGTSGYTF
many | TRBJ1-5 | . | TRBV5-5 | TGTGCCAGCAGCTTGCGACAGGGCAATCAGCCCCAGCATTTT | CASSLRQGNQPQHF
many | TRBJ1-1 | . | TRBV29-1 | TGCAGCGCCCTGGATGGCAGCACTGAAGCTTTCTTT | CSALDGSTEAFF
many | TRBJ2-1 | . | TRBV2 | TGTGCCAGCAGTGAACGACACAATGAGCAGTTCTTC | CASSERHNEQFF
many | TRBJ2-1 | TRBD2 | TRBV18 | TGTGCCAGCTCACCTTCTAGCGGGGGGGTCAATGAGCAGTTCTTC | CASSPSSGGVNEQFF
many | TRBJ2-1 | TRBD2 | TRBV7-7 | TGTGCCAGCAGCACCACTAGCGGGAAATACAATGAGCAGTTCTTC | CASSTTSGKYNEQFF
many | TRBJ2-1 | TRBD1 | TRBV9 | TGTGCCAGCAGCATTGGACAGGAACAGGGATACAATGAGCAGTTCTTC | CASSIGQEQGYNEQFF
many | TRBJ2-7 | . | TRBV5-1 | TGCGCCAGCAGCTTGATAGGATTCGGAATGGACGAGCAGTACTTC | CASSLIGFGMDEQYF
many | TRBJ2-3 | TRBD2 | TRBV7-9 | TGTGCCAGCAGCTCCCAGCGGGGGAGCACAGATACGCAGTATTTT | CASSSQRGSTDTQYF
few | TRBJ2-3 | TRBD2 | TRBV11-2 | TGTGCCAGCAGCACACACGCAGCGGGGGGGATTGCAGATACGCAGTATTTT | CASSTHAAGGIADTQYF